The 17 T cell receptor beta chains in this list originate from one sample, sequenced in a study of regulatory T cells in long-lasting Graves disease. Described time point: persistent/refractory GD, antithyroid drugs over 5 years with positive TRAb. Isolated PBMC RNA provided the starting material for the TCR library. HTBI primers from iRepertoire and Arm-PCR of CDR3 regions yielded the TCR beta libraries. In TCRdb, the multiplex PCR reads were re-called with MiXCR into one record per CDR3 protein. This sample carries about 470,000 distinct CDR3 sequences, around a fifth of them seen once, and the ten largest clones take 7.1%. The material was peripheral blood mononuclear cells (PBMCs), obtained when the disease was refractory, from a patient treated with antithyroid drugs. The source of these receptors is a female donor with Graves disease.

The gene calls are TRBV3-1 and TRBJ1-5; D ambiguous. This CDR3 spans 14 amino acids. Germline CDR1 is LGHDT and CDR2 is YNNKEL (reference sequence). Trimming shortened V by 4 bases and J by 8 bases, and 15 bases separated the two germline ends. The CDR3 sequence: CASSPRTGIEPQHF. CDR3 DNA: TGTGCCAGCAGCCCCAGGACTGGGATAGAGCCCCAGCATTTT.

At least ten counts were recorded for this clonotype. The chain uses TRBV28 and TRBJ2-5; perhaps TRBD1 as D (6 bases). V was pared by 4 bases and J by 3 bases, with 12 bases between. Germline V gene data show CDR1 as MDHEN and CDR2 as SYDVKM. There are 14 residues in the CDR3. The CDR3 loop is CASSYLGQKETQYF. Here the CDR3 DNA reads TGTGCCAGCAGTTATCTAGGACAGAAAGAGACCCAGTACTTC.

This clonotype was detected once. The junction differs from germline at one of its ends, possibly a read error. The gene calls are TRBV25-1 and TRBJ1-2; D is possibly TRBD1 (6 bases). Germline loops: CDR1 MGHDK, CDR2 SYGVNS. CDR3 size: 13 residues. CDR3 loop: CASSSSPRGGHTF. CDR3 DNA sequence: TGTGCCAGCAGTTCCTCCCCCAGGGGTGGCCACACCTTC.

This clonotype turned up a few times. This chain connects TRBV5-5 to TRBJ2-5; 9 bases line up with TRBD1. The J segment lost 1 base and the V segment lost 4 bases, leaving 14 bases of the junction unmatched. Germline loops: CDR1 SGHKS, CDR2 YYEKEE (reference sequence). This CDR3 has 18 amino acids. The CDR3 is CASSQYRDRANLQETQYF. The CDR3 nucleotides read TGTGCCAGCAGCCAATACCGGGACAGGGCGAACCTCCAAGAGACCCAGTACTTC.

This clonotype has only a few counts. The DNA for the CDR3 is TGCGCCAGCAGCTTGATGGACAGCGACGCAACTAATGAAAAACTGTTTTTT. This translates into CASSLMDSDATNEKLFF. This rearrangement joins TRBV5-1 to TRBJ1-4, with TRBD1 as a possible D gene (6 bases). CDR1 SGHRS and CDR2 YFSETQ come from the germline V gene. Deletions cut 1 base from V and 0 bases from J, with 13 bases between. The CDR3 is 17 residues long.

The chain links TRBV29-1 to TRBJ2-2, with 7 bases aligning to TRBD2. Trimming removed 4 bases from V and 3 bases from J; junction bases left unmatched: 8. The CDR3 runs to 15 residues. The germline V gene encodes CDR1 SQVTM and CDR2 ANQGSEA. In DNA form, the CDR3 reads TGCAGCGTTGGGGGGGGGGGGACGGACACCGGGGAGCTGTTTTTT. This sequence encodes CSVGGGGTDTGELFF.

This clonotype was observed at least ten times. This rearrangement joins TRBV11-2 to TRBJ1-5, with D perhaps matching TRBD1 (6 bases). V lost 6 bases to trimming and J lost 5 bases, with 11 bases between them. The CDR3 consists of 13 residues. CDR1 and CDR2 (germline): SGHAT, FQNNGV. DNA for the CDR3: TGTGCCAGCAGTTTGGACAGATATCAGCCCCAGCATTTT. Translation: CASSLDRYQPQHF.

This clonotype was counted many times. The rearrangement joins TRBV12-3 or TRBV12-4 to TRBJ2-5; D gene ambiguous. V shed 2 bases and J shed 1 base, with 5 bases lying between them. The CDR3 is 13 amino acids. The CDR3 is CASSLTAQETQYF. In DNA, the CDR3 is TGTGCCAGCAGTTTAACAGCCCAAGAGACCCAGTACTTC.

The rearrangement uses TRBV12-3 or TRBV12-4 and TRBJ1-2; the D gene is possibly TRBD1 (5 bases). The ends were cut back, 5 bases at V and 4 bases at J, with 14 bases in the middle. The CDR3 extends over 14 amino acids. CDR3 nucleotide sequence: TGTGCCAGCAGTCCCAGGGACTTTAGCTATGGCTACACCTTC. This sequence encodes CASSPRDFSYGYTF.

This chain uses TRBV9 with TRBJ2-7, with 7 bases lining up with TRBD2. V lost 0 bases, J lost 0 bases, and 3 bases stayed unmatched. Per germline, CDR1 SGDLS and CDR2 YYNGEE. This CDR3 has 15 amino acids. The CDR3 region is CASSVGGTISYEQYF. CDR3 DNA sequence: TGTGCCAGCAGCGTAGGCGGGACTATCTCCTACGAGCAGTACTTC.

The table lists this clonotype with many counts. The V call is TRBV24-1, the J call TRBJ2-5, with a possible D match to TRBD1 (6 bases). The V and J ends lost 3 bases and 0 bases respectively, with 13 bases between them. Germline lookup yields CDR1 KGHDR and CDR2 SFDVKD. The CDR3 runs to 16 residues. The CDR3 region is CATSDPTGRYQETQYF. The CDR3 coding sequence is TGTGCCACCAGTGATCCGACAGGAAGATACCAAGAGACCCAGTACTTC.

There are many counts of this clonotype. The V and J genes are TRBV3-1 and TRBJ2-5; D is ambiguous. There are 15 residues in the CDR3. Germline CDR1 reads LGHDT; CDR2 reads YNNKEL (reference sequence). V was trimmed by 4 bases and J by 0 bases, leaving 12 bases between them. In DNA, the CDR3 is TGTGCCAGCAGCCCGGACCTTTTTTACCAAGAGACCCAGTACTTC. This translates into CASSPDLFYQETQYF.

Worth noting for this clonotype: A single base separates this from a much larger clone, so it may be a read error. The J gene is TRBJ2-7, the V gene TRBV27; D might be TRBD2 (6 bases). CDR3 length: 12 amino acids. Germline V gene lookup returns CDR1 MNHEY and CDR2 SMNVEV (reference sequence). The CDR3 DNA is TGTACCAGCAGTAGCGGCAGGAACGAGCAGTACTTC. This codes for CTSSSGRNEQYF.

This clonotype was observed many times. The chain joins TRBV12-3 or TRBV12-4 to TRBJ2-5; the D is unclear. The CDR3 is 14 amino acids. Trimming shortened V by 3 bases and J by 5 bases, and 13 bases separated the two germline ends. CDR3 loop: CASSLVAKVETQYF. CDR3 nucleotides: TGTGCCAGCAGTTTGGTTGCGAAGGTGGAGACCCAGTACTTC.

This clonotype was counted many times. DNA for the CDR3: TGTGCCAGCAGTTTAGTAAGGCGGGAGCTGTTTTTT. Translation gives CASSLVRRELFF. The chain joins TRBV12-3 or TRBV12-4 to TRBJ2-2; D gene unclear. CDR3 length: 12 residues. The V end was cut by 1 base, the J end by 9 bases, with 6 bases between.

As concerns this clonotype: One base away lies a much larger clone, so this may be a sequencing read error. The genes are TRBV5-1 and TRBJ1-1, with TRBD1 as a possible D gene (5 bases). Germline V gene data show CDR1 as SGHRS and CDR2 as YFSETQ. The CDR3 covers 13 residues. Deletions cut 4 bases from V and 7 bases from J, with 14 bases between. The CDR3 reads CASSLLDNVEAFF. CDR3 nucleotides: TGCGCCAGCAGCCTCCTGGACAATGTTGAAGCTTTCTTT.

V gene TRBV20-1 combines with J gene TRBJ1-4, with D maybe TRBD1 (5 bases). Trimming cost V 6 bases and J 4 bases, with 12 bases left between them. The V gene's germline CDR1 is DFQATT and CDR2 SNEGSKA (reference sequence). CDR3 length: 13 amino acids. The CDR3 coding sequence is TGCAGTGCCGCGGGGCAGGGTAATGAAAAACTGTTTTTT. Residues: CSAAGQGNEKLFF.